This TCR beta chain was sequenced during a study of shared clonotypes between healthy human individuals. About the research overall: A few men and a couple of women, aged 18 to 49, were donors.

Sequencing was performed with immunoSEQ multiplex PCR; in TCRdb, only in-frame clones are kept and a portion is missing. The sample holds about 670,000 clones, more than 70% seen once. Trimming stripped 7 bases from V and 4 bases from J, with 13 bases between. The CDR3 loop spans 13 amino acids. Germline values: CDR1 MNHNY, CDR2 SVGAGI (reference sequence). General observations from the study: Memory subsets had estimated richness that was generally smaller than that of naive subsets. Few donors limited the genetic and exposure-history diversity represented.

A note on this clone: Its target is unknown.

All donors were Caucasian adults living in Nashville, Tennessee. Sequencing was performed on memory CD4+ T cells sorted from blood. Documented subset: CD45RA-negative fraction. This chain connects TRBV6-6 to TRBJ1-2; the D gene is possibly TRBD1 (5 bases). The clonotype was recovered from a woman aged 30 to 39 in good health. The CDR3 protein is CASTRGVFYGYTF. Written as DNA, the CDR3 is TGTGCCAGCACCCGGGGGGTTTTCTATGGCTACACCTTC.